The subject of this entry is one T cell receptor beta chain. Its antigen remains unknown. Generated by immunoSEQ multiplex PCR, the TCRdb table keeps only in-frame clones and is missing some. The sample shows some 4,000 clones, roughly 70% of them seen only once. Treatment described: treatment-naive control, cytoreductive nephrectomy. Control samples are tumors resected by cytoreductive nephrectomy without prior radiation. The source of the sample is a study of radiation and T cells in renal cell carcinoma. Study-level results: Compared with controls, irradiated tumors had more, larger dominant CDR3 motifs.

V lost 5 bases to trimming and J lost 3 bases, with 19 bases between them. Germline loops: CDR1 SNHLY, CDR2 FYNNEI. The length of the CDR3 is 16 residues. V and J are TRBV2 and TRBJ1-1; D not certain. The receptor's source is a man aged 50 or older with renal cell carcinoma. The sample here was tumor tissue, taken from a patient whose treatment was nephrectomy without radiotherapy. CDR3 nucleotides: TGTGCCAGCAGTCCCGATCATCCAACTCTGGACACTGAAGCTTTCTTT. This gives the protein CASSPDHPTLDTEAFF.